Included here is one T cell receptor beta chain sequence, with context. These data are taken from a study of blood T cell repertoires in COVID-19. Trimming pared 4 bases from V and 1 base from J, leaving 13 bases between. CDR3 length: 15 residues. Per the germline V gene, CDR1 is ENHRY and CDR2 is SYGVKD. TCRdb keeps only in-frame clones here, not all; method: immunoSEQ multiplex PCR. The table includes approximately 220,000 clones, around 81% detected once. The V and J genes are TRBV10-3 and TRBJ1-1; D possibly corresponds to TRBD1 (5 bases). This clonotype originated in an older woman with acute or convalescent COVID-19. The specimen sequenced was peripheral blood. In nucleotides, the CDR3 is TGTGCCATCAGTGCTGACAGCTCCGCGAACACTGAAGCTTTCTTT. It specifies CAISADSSANTEAFF.